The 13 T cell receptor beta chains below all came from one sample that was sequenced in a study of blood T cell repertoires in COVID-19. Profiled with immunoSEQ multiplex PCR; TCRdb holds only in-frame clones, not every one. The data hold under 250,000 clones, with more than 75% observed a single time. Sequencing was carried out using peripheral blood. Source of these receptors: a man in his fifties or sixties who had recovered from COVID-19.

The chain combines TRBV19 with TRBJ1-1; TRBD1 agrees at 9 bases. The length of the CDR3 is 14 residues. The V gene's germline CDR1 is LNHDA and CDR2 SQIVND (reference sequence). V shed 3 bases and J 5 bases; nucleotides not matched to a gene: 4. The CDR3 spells CASSIGTGRTEAFF. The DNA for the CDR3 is TGTGCCAGTAGTATCGGGACAGGGCGAACTGAAGCTTTCTTT.

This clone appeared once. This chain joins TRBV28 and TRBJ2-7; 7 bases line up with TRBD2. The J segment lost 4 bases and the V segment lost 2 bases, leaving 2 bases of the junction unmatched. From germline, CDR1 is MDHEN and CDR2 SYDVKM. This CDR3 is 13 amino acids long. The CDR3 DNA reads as TGTGCCAGCAGTTTAGCGGGAGCATACGAGCAGTACTTC. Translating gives CASSLAGAYEQYF.

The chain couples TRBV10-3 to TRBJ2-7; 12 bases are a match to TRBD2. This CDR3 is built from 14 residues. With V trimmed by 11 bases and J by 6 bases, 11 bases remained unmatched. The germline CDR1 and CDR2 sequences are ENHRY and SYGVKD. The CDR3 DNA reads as TGTGCCTCCCAGGGGCTAGCGGGAGGGGGCGAGCAGTACTTC. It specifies CASQGLAGGGEQYF.

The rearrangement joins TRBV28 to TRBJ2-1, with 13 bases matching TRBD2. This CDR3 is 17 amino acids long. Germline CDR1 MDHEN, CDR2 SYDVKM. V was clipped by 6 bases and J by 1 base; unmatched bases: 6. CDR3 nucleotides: TGTGCCAGCAGAGCTGGGACTAGCGGGAATTCCTACAATGAGCAGTTCTTC. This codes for CASRAGTSGNSYNEQFF.

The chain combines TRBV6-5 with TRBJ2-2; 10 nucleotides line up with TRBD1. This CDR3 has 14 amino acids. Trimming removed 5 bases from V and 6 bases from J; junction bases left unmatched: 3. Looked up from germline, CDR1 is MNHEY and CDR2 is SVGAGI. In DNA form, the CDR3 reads TGTGCCAGCAGTCGCGACAGGGGGCCCGGGGAGCTGTTTTTT. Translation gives CASSRDRGPGELFF.

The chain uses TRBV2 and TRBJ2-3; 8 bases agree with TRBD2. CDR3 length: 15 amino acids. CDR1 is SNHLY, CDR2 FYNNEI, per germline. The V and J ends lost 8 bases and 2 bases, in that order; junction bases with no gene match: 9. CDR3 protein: CASRREGLTTDTQYF. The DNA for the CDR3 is TGTGCCAGCCGCCGGGAGGGGCTAACCACAGATACGCAGTATTTT.

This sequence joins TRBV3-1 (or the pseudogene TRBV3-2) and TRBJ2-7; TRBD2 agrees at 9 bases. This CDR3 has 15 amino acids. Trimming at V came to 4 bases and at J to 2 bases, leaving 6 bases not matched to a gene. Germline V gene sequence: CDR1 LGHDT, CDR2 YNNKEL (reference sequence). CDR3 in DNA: TGTGCCAGCAGCCTCGCGACTAGCGGTCCCTACGAGCAGTACTTC. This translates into CASSLATSGPYEQYF.

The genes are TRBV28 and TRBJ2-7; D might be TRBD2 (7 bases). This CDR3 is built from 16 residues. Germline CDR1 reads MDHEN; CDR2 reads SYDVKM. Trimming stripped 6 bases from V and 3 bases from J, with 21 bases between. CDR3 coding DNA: TGTGCCAGCAGGCGGGGGCGAGCTAGCGCTTTCTACGAGCAGTACTTC. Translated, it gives CASRRGRASAFYEQYF.

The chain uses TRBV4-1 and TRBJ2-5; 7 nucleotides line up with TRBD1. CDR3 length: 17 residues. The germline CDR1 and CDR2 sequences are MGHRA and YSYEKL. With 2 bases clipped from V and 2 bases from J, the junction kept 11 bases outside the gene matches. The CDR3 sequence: CASSQRRTGNTQETQYF. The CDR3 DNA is TGCGCCAGCAGCCAACGTAGGACAGGCAACACTCAAGAGACCCAGTACTTC.

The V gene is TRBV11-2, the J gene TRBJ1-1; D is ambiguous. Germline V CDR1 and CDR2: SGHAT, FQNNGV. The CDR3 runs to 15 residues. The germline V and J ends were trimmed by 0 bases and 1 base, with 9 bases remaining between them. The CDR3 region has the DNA TGTGCCAGCAGCTTAGAGAGGAACCCGAACACTGAAGCTTTCTTT. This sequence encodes CASSLERNPNTEAFF.

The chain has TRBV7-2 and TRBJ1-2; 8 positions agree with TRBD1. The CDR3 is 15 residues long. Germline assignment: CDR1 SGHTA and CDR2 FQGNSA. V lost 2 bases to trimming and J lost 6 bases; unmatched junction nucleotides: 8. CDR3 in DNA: TGTGCCAGCAGCTTAAGTGGGACAGGTTTGGATGGCTACACCTTC. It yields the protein CASSLSGTGLDGYTF.

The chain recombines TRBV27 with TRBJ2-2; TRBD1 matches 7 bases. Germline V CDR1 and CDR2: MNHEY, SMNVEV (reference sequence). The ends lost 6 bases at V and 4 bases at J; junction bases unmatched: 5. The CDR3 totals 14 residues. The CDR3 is CASRNRGSTGELFF. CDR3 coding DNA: TGTGCCAGCAGAAACAGGGGATCCACCGGGGAGCTGTTTTTT.

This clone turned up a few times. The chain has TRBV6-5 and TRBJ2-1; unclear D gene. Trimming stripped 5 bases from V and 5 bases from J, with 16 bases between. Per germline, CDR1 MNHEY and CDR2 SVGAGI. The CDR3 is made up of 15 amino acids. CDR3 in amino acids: CASSHPGSRDNEQFF. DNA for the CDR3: TGTGCCAGCAGTCACCCCGGGTCCCGAGACAATGAGCAGTTCTTC.